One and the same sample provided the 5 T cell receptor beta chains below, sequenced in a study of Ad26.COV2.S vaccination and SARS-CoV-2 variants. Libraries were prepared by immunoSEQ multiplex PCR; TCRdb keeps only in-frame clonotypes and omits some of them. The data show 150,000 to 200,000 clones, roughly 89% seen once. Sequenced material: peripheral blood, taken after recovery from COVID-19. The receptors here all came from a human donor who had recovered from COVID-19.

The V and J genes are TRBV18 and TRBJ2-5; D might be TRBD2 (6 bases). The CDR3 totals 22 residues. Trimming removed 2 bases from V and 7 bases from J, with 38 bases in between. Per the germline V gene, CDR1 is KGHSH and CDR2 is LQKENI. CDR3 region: CASSPFGPVLGTGLSFGGTQYF. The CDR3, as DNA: TGTGCCAGCTCACCATTTGGGCCGGTCTTGGGGACTGGGCTTTCCTTTGGTGGGACCCAGTACTTC.

CDR3 sequence (DNA): TGTGCCAGCAGCGTGGGACAGAGCTCTGGGGCCAACGTCCTGACTTTC. This codes for CASSVGQSSGANVLTF. V and J are TRBV5-4 and TRBJ2-6; 7 bases are shared with TRBD1. The germline gives CDR1 SGHNT, CDR2 YYREEE (reference sequence). The junction had 4 bases not matched to a gene; V was cut back by 4 bases and J by 0 bases. This CDR3 has 16 residues.

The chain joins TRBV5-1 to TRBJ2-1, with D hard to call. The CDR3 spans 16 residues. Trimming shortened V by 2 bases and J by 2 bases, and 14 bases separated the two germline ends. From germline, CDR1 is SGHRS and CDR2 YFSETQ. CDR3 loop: CASSFPAFLAYNEQFF. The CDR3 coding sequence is TGCGCCAGCAGCTTTCCAGCCTTCTTGGCCTACAATGAGCAGTTCTTC. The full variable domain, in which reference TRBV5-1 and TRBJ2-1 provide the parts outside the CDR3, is KAGVTQTPRYLIKTRGQQVTLSCSPISGHRSVSWYQQTPGQGLQFLFEYFSETQRNKGNFPGRFSGRQFSNSRSEMNVSTLELGDSALYLCASSFPAFLAYNEQFFGPGTRLTVL.

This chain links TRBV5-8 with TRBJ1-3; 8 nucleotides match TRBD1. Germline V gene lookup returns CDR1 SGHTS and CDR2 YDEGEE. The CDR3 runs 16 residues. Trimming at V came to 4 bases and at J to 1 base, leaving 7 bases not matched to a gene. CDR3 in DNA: TGTGCCAGCAGCACGCGACAGGGGTTGTCTGGAAACACCATATATTTT. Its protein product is CASSTRQGLSGNTIYF.

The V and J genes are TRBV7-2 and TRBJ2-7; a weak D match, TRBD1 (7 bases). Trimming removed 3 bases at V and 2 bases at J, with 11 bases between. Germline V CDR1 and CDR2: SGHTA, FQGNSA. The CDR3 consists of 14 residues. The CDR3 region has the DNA TGTGCCAGCAGCTTCGGCAGGGGGGCCTACGAGCAGTACTTC. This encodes CASSFGRGAYEQYF.